The rows below give T cell receptor beta chains drawn from one sample of a study of Graves' ophthalmopathy and Graves' hyperthyroidism. TCRdb analysed the multiplex PCR reads with MiXCR anew, one entry per CDR3 protein. This repertoire shows about 620,000 distinct CDR3 sequences, about a fifth found once; its top ten account for roughly 7.4%. Material: peripheral blood. The receptors were gathered from a woman younger than 30 with stable Graves' hyperthyroidism. Some clones in this sample may be carry-over from other donors' samples. Both conserved end residues are part of each CDR3. D genes are given only for firm matches. Clone size is not always given. Where it is, it says once, few, many or a class for expanded clones.

TRBJ2-7 | TRBV20-1 | . | once | CSARDGRDTGYEQYF | TGCAGTGCTAGAGATGGCCGGGACACGGGCTACGAGCAGTACTTC
TRBJ1-5 | TRBV20-1 | . | many | CSARQGTYSNQPQHF | TGCAGTGCTAGACAGGGGACGTATAGCAATCAGCCCCAGCATTTT
TRBJ1-2 | TRBV7-2 | . | few | CASSFTASTYGYTF | TGTGCCAGCAGCTTCACAGCCTCAACCTATGGCTACACCTTC
TRBJ1-2 | TRBV20-1 | . | many | CSAMVDYGYTF | TGCAGTGCTATGGTAGACTATGGCTACACCTTC
TRBJ2-7 | TRBV19 | . | many | CASSIWASSYEQYF | TGTGCCAGTAGTATTTGGGCCAGCTCCTACGAGCAGTACTTC
TRBJ2-2 | TRBV7-8 | . | many | CASSLANGLPTGELFF | TGTGCCAGCAGCTTAGCTAATGGACTGCCCACCGGGGAGCTGTTTTTT
TRBJ2-7 | TRBV28 | . | many | CASSQSGPGRVEQYF | TGTGCCAGCAGCCAAAGCGGCCCAGGCCGGGTCGAGCAGTACTTC
TRBJ1-2 | TRBV25-1 | . | few | CASSERETNGYTF | TGTGCCAGCAGTGAAAGGGAGACCAATGGCTACACCTTC
TRBJ1-2 | TRBV27 | . | many | CASSSPRGGYTF | TGTGCCAGCAGTTCACCCAGGGGTGGCTACACCTTC
TRBJ2-7 | TRBV27 | . | many | CASRLTGVYEQYF | TGTGCCAGCCGTTTAACCGGCGTCTACGAGCAGTACTTC
TRBJ2-7 | TRBV6-5 | . | many | CASSTRQSSYEQYF | TGTGCCAGCAGCACGCGGCAGTCGAGCTACGAGCAGTACTTC
TRBJ2-3 | TRBV12-3/TRBV12-4 | . | . | CASRGRGDTQYF | TGTGCCAGCAGGGGAAGGGGGGATACGCAGTATTTT
TRBJ1-1 | TRBV12-5 | TRBD1 | many | CASGTNTGVQKAFF | TGTGCTAGTGGTACAAATACAGGGGTACAAAAAGCTTTCTTT
TRBJ1-1 | TRBV5-6 | TRBD1 | few | CASSLLQGAYTEAFF | TGTGCCAGCAGCTTGCTACAGGGGGCTTACACTGAAGCTTTCTTT
TRBJ2-7 | TRBV11-2 | . | once | CASSSTSGDAGYEQYF | TGTGCCAGCAGCTCCACCTCCGGGGATGCGGGGTACGAGCAGTACTTC
TRBJ2-7 | TRBV18 | TRBD1 | . | CASSPGQAREQYF | TGTGCCAGCTCACCCGGACAGGCCCGGGAGCAGTACTTC
TRBJ1-6 | TRBV12-3/TRBV12-4 | . | . | CASQRGFSPLHF | TGTGCCAGCCAAAGGGGGTTTTCACCCCTCCACTTT
TRBJ2-7 | TRBV28 | TRBD2 | . | CASRGLSNYEQYF | TGTGCCAGCAGGGGACTATCAAACTACGAGCAGTACTTC
TRBJ2-7 | TRBV20-1 | TRBD1 | once | CSARDRDSGEQYF | TGCAGTGCTAGGGACAGGGATTCCGGGGAGCAGTACTTC
TRBJ1-5 | TRBV6-4 | . | . | CASIDTINLSQHF | TGTGCCAGCATCGACACCATCAATCTGTCCCAGCATTTT
TRBJ2-6 | TRBV20-1 | . | many | CSAYSSGANVLTF | TGCAGTGCTTACTCCTCTGGGGCCAACGTCCTGACTTTC
TRBJ2-7 | TRBV6-2/TRBV6-3 | TRBD2 | many | CASSYSPPRGTSGNYEQYF | TGTGCCAGCAGTTACTCACCACCGCGTGGGACTAGCGGGAACTACGAGCAGTACTTC
TRBJ1-2 | TRBV2 | . | many | CASSEWQTNYGYTF | TGTGCCAGCAGTGAGTGGCAAACTAACTATGGCTACACCTTC
TRBJ1-5 | TRBV29-1 | . | . | CSVERGRQPQHF | TGCAGCGTTGAAAGGGGGAGGCAGCCCCAGCATTTT
TRBJ1-2 | TRBV2 | . | many | CASSEFVVYGYTF | TGTGCCAGCAGTGAATTTGTCGTCTATGGCTACACCTTC
TRBJ2-3 | TRBV6-5 | . | many | CASSYSGIAFTDTQYF | TGTGCCAGCAGTTACTCAGGGATTGCCTTCACAGATACGCAGTATTTT
TRBJ1-3 | TRBV6-1 | TRBD1 | . | CASLGGGLNTIYF | TGTGCCAGCCTAGGAGGGGGCTTAAACACCATATATTTT
TRBJ1-6 | TRBV16 | . | many | CASTLGVGSPLHF | TGTGCCAGCACCCTCGGCGTGGGATCACCCCTCCACTTT
TRBJ1-6 | TRBV25-1 | . | few | CAVGTPGNSPLHF | TGTGCCGTTGGGACACCCGGTAATTCACCCCTCCACTTT
TRBJ1-6 | TRBV6-5 | TRBD1 | many | CASSFRDRSYSPLHF | TGTGCCAGCAGTTTTCGGGACAGGAGTTATTCACCCCTCCACTTT
TRBJ1-5 | TRBV6-1 | . | many | CASSGRGASNQPQHF | TGTGCCAGCAGTGGCCGTGGCGCGAGCAATCAGCCCCAGCATTTT
TRBJ1-1 | TRBV11-2 | . | many | CASSSPQGMNTEAFF | TGTGCCAGCAGCTCACCGCAGGGTATGAACACTGAAGCTTTCTTT
TRBJ1-6 | TRBV4-1 | . | many | CASSQDGYGQPGSPLHF | TGCGCCAGCAGCCAAGATGGGTATGGGCAGCCAGGTTCACCCCTCCACTTT
TRBJ1-5 | TRBV6-1 | TRBD1 | many | CASPGQGNQPQHF | TGTGCCAGCCCCGGACAGGGCAATCAGCCCCAGCATTTT
TRBJ1-1 | TRBV30 | . | once | CAWSVIEYTEAFF | TGTGCCTGGAGTGTTATTGAGTACACTGAAGCTTTCTTT
TRBJ2-7 | TRBV20-1 | TRBD2 | few | CSARNSREVGSYEQYF | TGCAGTGCTAGAAACTCGCGGGAGGTAGGTTCCTACGAGCAGTACTTC
TRBJ2-2 | TRBV6-1 | TRBD2 | many | CASSEAGLAGGGELFF | TGTGCCAGCAGTGAAGCGGGTCTAGCGGGAGGCGGGGAGCTGTTTTTT
TRBJ1-2 | TRBV28 | . | many | CASSLSPPSGYTF | TGTGCCAGCAGTTTATCCCCCCCAAGTGGCTACACCTTC
TRBJ2-7 | TRBV6-1 | TRBD1 | many | CATLIKGAAYEQYF | TGTGCCACCCTAATTAAGGGGGCGGCTTACGAGCAGTACTTC
TRBJ1-5 | TRBV30 | . | once | CAGAGGPNQPQHF | TGTGCCGGGGCAGGTGGCCCTAATCAGCCCCAGCATTTT
TRBJ1-1 | TRBV7-9 | . | many | CASSSLVTEAFF | TGTGCCAGCAGCTCCCTCGTCACTGAAGCTTTCTTT